These 22 T cell receptor beta chains were all obtained from the same sample, sequenced in a study of Graves' ophthalmopathy and Graves' hyperthyroidism. Amplification from RNA transcripts yielded the TCR beta CDR3 regions. In the first round, RT-PCR was carried out with HTBI primers, and a multiplex PCR formed the second round. TCRdb re-derived calls from the multiplex PCR reads in MiXCR, one entry per CDR3 protein. The table includes 300,000 to 500,000 distinct CDR3 sequences, 15% detected once. Sequenced sample: peripheral blood. Every receptor here comes from a woman aged 18 to 35 with stable Graves' hyperthyroidism.

This clonotype was picked up many times. The V and J genes are TRBV12-5 and TRBJ2-7; D gene unclear. Germline V lookup: CDR1 LGHNT, CDR2 FRNRAP. The CDR3 is 16 amino acids. Trimming left V 3 bases short and J 2 bases short, with 17 bases between. The CDR3 reads CASGFPLRHETYEQYF. The CDR3 nucleotides read TGTGCTAGTGGTTTCCCGCTCAGGCACGAAACCTACGAGCAGTACTTC.

This clonotype was counted ten times or more. This chain uses TRBV6-1 with TRBJ2-5; D is uncertain. In germline, CDR1 is MNHNS, CDR2 SASEGT. This CDR3 contains 15 residues. V was pared by 5 bases and J by 5 bases, with 18 bases between. The CDR3 bases are TGTGCCAGCAGTCCGAGGACCATCCCGGAGGAGACCCAGTACTTC. Its protein product is CASSPRTIPEETQYF.

In its sample, this clonotype was seen many times. The chain couples TRBV6-2 or TRBV6-3 to TRBJ1-2; possibly TRBD1 for D (5 bases). Looked up from germline, CDR1 is MNHEY and CDR2 is SVGEGT. V was shortened by 5 bases and J by 3 bases, with 10 bases between the two germline ends. The CDR3 extends over 13 amino acids. The CDR3 coding sequence is TGTGCCAGCAGTAAGACAGCCTACTATGGCTACACCTTC. Residues: CASSKTAYYGYTF.

This clonotype was observed many times. The rearrangement links TRBV12-3 or TRBV12-4 to TRBJ2-4, with D uncertain. Trimming took off 3 bases at V and 0 bases at J, with 12 bases between the two ends. The CDR3 is made up of 16 amino acids. CDR3 in amino acids: CASSFRSILAKNIQYF. The CDR3 nucleotides are TGTGCCAGCAGTTTTAGGTCTATACTAGCCAAAAACATTCAGTACTTC.

This clonotype was recorded a few times. The genes are TRBV7-9 and TRBJ1-5; the D is unclear. V lost 1 base and J 4 bases, leaving 11 bases between the germline ends. The length of the CDR3 is 15 residues. In germline, CDR1 is SEHNR, CDR2 FQNEAQ (reference sequence). CDR3 region: CASSLDKGPNQPQHF. The CDR3 region has the DNA TGTGCCAGCAGCTTAGATAAAGGCCCGAATCAGCCCCAGCATTTT.

This clonotype was found once. This sequence joins TRBV27 and TRBJ1-2; tentative D call: TRBD1 (5 bases). The CDR3 has 15 amino acids. V lost 4 bases to trimming and J lost 5 bases, with 17 bases between them. Looked up from germline, CDR1 is MNHEY and CDR2 is SMNVEV (reference sequence). Written as DNA, the CDR3 is TGTGCCAGCAGTTCCGCGGACACTTCGTGGTATGGCTACACCTTC. Its translation: CASSSADTSWYGYTF.

This clonotype was seen a handful of times. This may come from a read error, since a much larger clone is one base off. The chain links TRBV7-2 to TRBJ2-5; 9 nucleotides match TRBD2. CDR1 SGHTA and CDR2 FQGNSA come from the germline V gene. This CDR3 has 15 amino acids. CDR3 protein: CASSPSGARIETKYF. The CDR3, as DNA: TGTGCCAGCAGCCCTAGCGGGGCGCGTATAGAGACCAAGTACTTC.

J is TRBJ2-7 and V is TRBV19; D perhaps matches TRBD2 (5 bases). This CDR3 region has 12 residues. V was shortened by 4 bases and J by 6 bases, with 10 bases between the two germline ends. Germline lookup yields CDR1 LNHDA and CDR2 SQIVND (reference sequence). The CDR3 protein is CASSSEGTEQYF. For the CDR3, the DNA is TGTGCCAGTAGTAGCGAGGGTACCGAGCAGTACTTC. Looking up the rest from reference TRBV19 and TRBJ2-7 gives the full variable domain: DGGITQSPKYLFRKEGQNVTLSCEQNLNHDAMYWYRQDPGQGLRLIYYSQIVNDFQKGDIAEGYSVSREKKESFPLTVTSAQKNPTAFYLCASSSEGTEQYFGPGTRLTVT.

There are many counts of this clonotype. V and J are TRBV7-6 and TRBJ1-3; no definite D call. V dropped 5 bases and J dropped 2 bases, with 13 bases sitting between them. Germline CDR1 is SGHVS and CDR2 is FNYEAQ. The CDR3 is 15 amino acids. The CDR3 DNA reads as TGTGCCAGCAGCCCCAATCGGAGGGCTGGAAACACCATATATTTT. It translates to CASSPNRRAGNTIYF. Full variable domain (rest looked up from reference TRBV7-6 and TRBJ1-3): GAGVSQSPRYKVTKRGQDVALRCDPISGHVSLYWYRQALGQGPEFLTYFNYEAQQDKSGLPNDRFSAERPEGSISTLTIQRTEQRDSAMYRCASSPNRRAGNTIYFGEGSWLTVV.

In this sample, this clonotype turned up many times. The V gene is TRBV7-9, the J gene TRBJ1-1; no firm D call. The CDR3 consists of 13 residues. The germline V gene has CDR1 SEHNR and CDR2 FQNEAQ (reference sequence). The germline V and J ends were trimmed by 2 bases and 4 bases, with 8 bases remaining between them. The CDR3 reads CASSLQEGTEAFF. Written as DNA, the CDR3 is TGTGCCAGCAGCTTACAAGAAGGCACTGAAGCTTTCTTT.

This clonotype has at least ten counts. The chain carries TRBV11-2 and TRBJ1-2; no reliable D call. The CDR3 length is 13 residues. The ends were cut back, 5 bases at V and 3 bases at J, with 10 bases in the middle. Germline CDR1 reads SGHAT; CDR2 reads FQNNGV. The CDR3 spells CASSLRFDYGYTF. The CDR3 DNA reads as TGTGCCAGCAGCCTGCGCTTCGACTATGGCTACACCTTC.

Ten or more counts support this clonotype. The chain employs TRBV12-3 or TRBV12-4 and TRBJ2-2; the D call may be TRBD1 or TRBD2 (7 bases each). Trimming took 7 bases from V and 1 from J, leaving 19 bases between them. CDR3 length: 17 amino acids. CDR3 DNA: TGTGCCAGCACCCTCCAGGGGGGAGGGGGGAACACCGGGGAGCTGTTTTTT. Translating gives CASTLQGGGGNTGELFF.

This clonotype occurred a few times. The V call is TRBV5-1, the J call TRBJ2-5; weak D call: TRBD1 (5 bases). This CDR3 is built from 15 residues. With 4 bases removed from V and 5 bases from J, the gap between germline ends came to 18 bases. Germline V CDR1 and CDR2: SGHRS, YFSETQ. CDR3 sequence: CASSTSGIGRETQYF. DNA for the CDR3: TGCGCCAGCAGCACCTCAGGGATCGGGCGCGAGACCCAGTACTTC. Using reference TRBV5-1 and TRBJ2-5 for the parts outside the CDR3, the full variable domain is KAGVTQTPRYLIKTRGQQVTLSCSPISGHRSVSWYQQTPGQGLQFLFEYFSETQRNKGNFPGRFSGRQFSNSRSEMNVSTLELGDSALYLCASSTSGIGRETQYFGPGTRLLVL.

The CDR3 DNA follows: TGCAGCGCCCTCGGCTTTTTGCGGGGGCCGCGAAACACTGAAGCTTTCTTT. Translated: CSALGFLRGPRNTEAFF. J is TRBJ1-1 and V is TRBV29-1; D is possibly TRBD1 (6 bases). The V gene's germline CDR1 is SQVTM and CDR2 ANQGSEA. Trimming removed 7 bases from V and 2 bases from J, with 26 bases in between. The CDR3 sequence is 17 residues long.

This clonotype has a handful of counts. CDR3 region: CASSLVPNRDSSYEQYF. DNA for the CDR3: TGTGCCAGCAGCTTAGTCCCTAACCGGGACAGCTCCTACGAGCAGTACTTC. J is TRBJ2-7 and V is TRBV11-1, with 7 bases aligning to TRBD1. CDR3 size: 17 residues. Per germline, CDR1 SGHAT and CDR2 FQDESV (reference sequence). The ends lost 1 base at V and 0 bases at J; junction bases unmatched: 9.

This clonotype showed up many times. The CDR3 DNA is TGTGCCAGCAGTCAGCAGCTCTGGGACAGGGGGGACGCTTTCTTT. Amino acids: CASSQQLWDRGDAFF. J is TRBJ1-1 and V is TRBV6-5; 11 nucleotides line up with TRBD1. CDR1 and CDR2 (germline): MNHEY, SVGAGI. This CDR3 comprises 15 residues. The V gene end was trimmed by 5 bases and the J gene end by 11 bases; junction bases not matched to a gene: 13.

The chain links TRBV18 to TRBJ1-2; 7 nucleotides match TRBD1. With V trimmed by 6 bases and J by 2 bases, 6 bases remained unmatched. The CDR3 has 14 residues. Germline CDR1 KGHSH, CDR2 LQKENI. CDR3 bases: TGTGCCAGCTCCCTGACAGGGCTGAACTATGGCTACACCTTC. Protein: CASSLTGLNYGYTF.

A few counts support this clonotype. This chain uses TRBV2 with TRBJ1-1; no reliable D call. Germline V CDR1 and CDR2: SNHLY, FYNNEI. This CDR3 has 15 amino acids. Trimming stripped 4 bases from V and 1 base from J, with 13 bases between. The CDR3 nucleotides read TGTGCCAGCAGTGTTGTTGGGGAAGGGAACACTGAAGCTTTCTTT. The encoded protein is CASSVVGEGNTEAFF.

At least ten counts were recorded for this clonotype. The V gene is TRBV20-1, the J gene TRBJ1-5; the D gene is possibly TRBD1 (5 bases). The germline gives CDR1 DFQATT, CDR2 SNEGSKA (reference sequence). CDR3 length: 13 residues. Deletions cut 3 bases from V and 4 bases from J, with 10 bases between. The DNA for the CDR3 is TGCAGTGCTAGCCTGACAGCAAATCAGCCCCAGCATTTT. Translating it yields CSASLTANQPQHF.

The chain employs TRBV18 and TRBJ2-1, with 7 bases lining up with TRBD1. Germline trimming cut 4 bases from V and 8 bases from J; bases unmatched to any gene: 14. Germline V gene lookup returns CDR1 KGHSH and CDR2 LQKENI. The CDR3 spans 16 residues. The DNA of the CDR3 is TGTGCCAGCTCACAATTGACAGGGAGTGTTTCGGATGAGCAGTTCTTC. Amino acid sequence: CASSQLTGSVSDEQFF.

CDR3 loop: CASSRTGSAETQYF. As DNA, the CDR3 is TGTGCCAGCAGTCGGACAGGGTCCGCAGAGACCCAGTACTTC. The chain uses TRBV6-2 or TRBV6-3 and TRBJ2-5; 8 bases are a match to TRBD1. V trimming: 5 bases; J trimming: 4 bases; junction bases outside the gene matches: 6. This CDR3 region has 14 residues. Germline V gene lookup returns CDR1 MNHEY and CDR2 SVGEGT.

This clonotype was detected only a few times. The chain joins TRBV11-2 to TRBJ1-6; TRBD1 is a possible D gene (5 bases). With 1 base removed from V and 3 bases from J, the gap between germline ends came to 13 bases. This CDR3 has 17 residues. Germline-derived CDR1 and CDR2 are SGHAT and FQNNGV. Written as DNA, the CDR3 is TGTGCCAGCAGCTTAGCGACAGTCCTGCGCTATAATTCACCCCTCCACTTT. Translation gives CASSLATVLRYNSPLHF. Together with reference TRBV11-2 and TRBJ1-6, the CDR3 gives the full variable domain: EAGVAQSPRYKIIEKRQSVAFWCNPISGHATLYWYQQILGQGPKLLIQFQNNGVVDDSQLPKDRFSAERLKGVDSTLKIQPAKLEDSAVYLCASSLATVLRYNSPLHFGNGTRLTVT.